The 26 T cell receptor beta chains listed next were all sequenced from one sample in a study of graft-versus-host responses after intestinal transplantation. The authors processed graft tissue to release intraepithelial and lamina propria lymphocytes. Sequencing was performed with immunoSEQ multiplex PCR; in TCRdb, only in-frame clones are kept and a portion is missing. The repertoire includes about 30,000 clones, about 80% of them detected once, and approximately 2.8% sits in the top ten. The sample here was ileum tissue, taken 98 days after intestinal transplantation. These receptors were taken from a human patient who received an intestinal transplant, so some T cells may come from the graft donor.

This chain joins TRBV6-1 and TRBJ1-3; D ambiguous. V lost 4 bases and J 2 bases, leaving 9 bases between the germline ends. Germline loops: CDR1 MNHNS, CDR2 SASEGT. This CDR3 contains 14 residues. The DNA of the CDR3 is TGTGCCAGCAGTGGGGGTAAGGCTGGAAACACCATATATTTT. Amino acid sequence: CASSGGKAGNTIYF.

The CDR3 is CASSDRTGLRYF. The CDR3 nucleotides are TGTGCCAGCAGCGACCGGACAGGACTAAGGTACTTC. V and J are TRBV11-2 and TRBJ2-7; D is possibly TRBD1 (7 bases). CDR1 is SGHAT, CDR2 FQNNGV, per germline. CDR3 length: 12 residues. Trimming removed 5 bases from V and 12 bases from J, with 17 bases in between.

In its sample, this clone was seen once. An end of the junction does not agree with germline; a read error may underlie this. The chain uses TRBV5-1 and TRBJ2-2; 8 nucleotides align to TRBD1. The CDR3 contains 14 residues. The germline gives CDR1 SGHRS, CDR2 YFSETQ. As DNA, the CDR3 is TGCGCCAGCAGCTTGGGGACAGGGACCGGGGAGCTGTCTTTT. Its protein is CASSLGTGTGELSF.

In nucleotides, the CDR3 is TGTGCCAGCAGACATAAATCCGCCTACGAGCAGTACTTC. Encoded protein: CASRHKSAYEQYF. The V and J genes are TRBV11-2 and TRBJ2-7; D unresolved. Germline CDR1 reads SGHAT; CDR2 reads FQNNGV. The V gene lost 6 bases and the J gene lost 2 bases, with 11 bases spanning the gap. This CDR3 spans 13 amino acids.

The chain has TRBV7-9 and TRBJ2-3; D perhaps matches TRBD1 (5 bases). This CDR3 region has 14 residues. The V end was cut by 1 base, the J end by 5 bases, with 10 bases between. From germline, CDR1 is SEHNR and CDR2 FQNEAQ (reference sequence). CDR3 in amino acids: CASSLGAGIDTQYF. The CDR3 bases are TGTGCCAGCAGCTTAGGGGCAGGGATAGATACGCAGTATTTT.

The gene calls are TRBV4-1 and TRBJ1-1; D is possibly TRBD1 (5 bases). The CDR3 has 14 residues. Germline CDR1 reads MGHRA; CDR2 reads YSYEKL. Trimming removed 0 bases from V and 5 bases from J, with 10 bases in between. This chain's CDR3 is CASSQDGGETEAFF. The CDR3 DNA reads TGCGCCAGCAGCCAAGATGGGGGGGAGACTGAAGCTTTCTTT.

This clone was counted a few times. V is TRBV7-2 and J is TRBJ2-7; D not resolved. CDR3 length: 13 amino acids. Per the germline V gene, CDR1 is SGHTA and CDR2 is FQGNSA. Trimming removed 1 base from V and 2 bases from J, with 6 bases in between. In nucleotides, the CDR3 is TGTGCCAGCAGCTTAGAACTTACCTACGAGCAGTACTTC. Its translation is CASSLELTYEQYF.

The genes are TRBV4-2 and TRBJ1-5; TRBD1 is a possible D gene (6 bases). The length of the CDR3 is 15 residues. V was cut by 6 bases and J by 7 bases, with 19 bases left in between. Germline V gene data show CDR1 as LGHNA and CDR2 as YNFKEQ. The CDR3 bases are TGTGCCAGCAGTAGGTCGAGGGGGAAAGGGCAGCCCCAGCATTTT. Protein product: CASSRSRGKGQPQHF.

This chain links TRBV6-5 with TRBJ1-2; weak D call: TRBD1 (5 bases). Per germline, CDR1 MNHEY and CDR2 SVGAGI. Trimming removed 2 bases from V and 9 bases from J, with 19 bases in between. The CDR3 covers 15 residues. The CDR3 loop reads CASSYTGGGKSSYTF. The CDR3 coding sequence is TGTGCCAGCAGTTACACCGGGGGGGGAAAAAGTAGCTACACCTTC.

This clone is medium-sized. This chain connects TRBV10-1 to TRBJ2-2; D is perhaps TRBD1 (7 bases). The V gene lost 3 bases and the J gene lost 5 bases, with 13 bases spanning the gap. The CDR3 has 15 residues. Per the germline V gene, CDR1 is WNHNN and CDR2 is SYGVQD (reference sequence). The CDR3 is CASSERDSGTGELFF. The CDR3 DNA follows: TGCGCCAGCAGTGAAAGGGACAGCGGGACCGGGGAGCTGTTTTTT.

The chain is built from TRBV4-1 and TRBJ2-7; TRBD2 aligns across 10 bases. The CDR3 totals 15 residues. With V trimmed by 6 bases and J by 5 bases, 10 bases remained unmatched. Germline V gene lookup returns CDR1 MGHRA and CDR2 YSYEKL. Written as DNA, the CDR3 is TGCGCCAGCAGTCCACTTAGCGGGGGGACCAACGAGCAGTACTTC. Encoded protein: CASSPLSGGTNEQYF.

J is TRBJ1-2 and V is TRBV30; no clear D gene. The CDR3 is made up of 12 amino acids. Deletions cut 6 bases from V and 7 bases from J, with 15 bases between. From germline, CDR1 is GTSNPN and CDR2 SVGIG (reference sequence). This CDR3 is CACWRGPLGYTF. CDR3 DNA sequence: TGTGCCTGCTGGCGCGGCCCGCTTGGCTACACCTTC.

The rearrangement uses TRBV2 and TRBJ1-1; D is undetermined. The V end lost 5 bases, the J end lost 6 bases, and 7 bases lay between the germline ends. The CDR3 is 11 residues long. Looked up from germline, CDR1 is SNHLY and CDR2 is FYNNEI. The CDR3 here is CASSRSAEAFF. The CDR3 region has the DNA TGTGCCAGCAGTCGCAGCGCTGAAGCTTTCTTT.

The chain recombines TRBV7-2 with TRBJ1-6; the match to TRBD1 covers 8 bases. The CDR3 is 17 residues long. The V gene end was trimmed by 1 base and the J gene end by 8 bases; junction bases not matched to a gene: 10. The germline CDR1 and CDR2 sequences are SGHTA and FQGNSA. The CDR3 region has the DNA TGTGCCAGCAGCTTAGGTCGGGCCGGGACAGGTGATTCACCCCTCCACTTT. This codes for CASSLGRAGTGDSPLHF.

This clone was observed a handful of times. The chain couples TRBV21-1 to TRBJ1-6. TRBV21-1 is designated a pseudogene. The CDR3 has 17 amino acids. CDR3 bases: TGTGCCAGCAACATTCGTTTGGGGGAATCCTATAATTCACCCCTCCACTTT. This encodes CASNIRLGESYNSPLHF.

V is TRBV9 and J is TRBJ2-1, with 7 bases matching TRBD1. The CDR3 runs 15 residues. CDR1 and CDR2 (germline): SGDLS, YYNGEE. Unmatched junction bases numbered 6, after V lost 0 bases and J lost 6 bases. The CDR3 sequence is CASSVGVGGGNEQFF. The CDR3 DNA reads as TGTGCCAGCAGCGTAGGGGTAGGGGGCGGCAATGAGCAGTTCTTC.

This clone has more than one count but fewer than ten. J is TRBJ1-1 and V is TRBV14; weak D call: TRBD1 (5 bases). CDR3 size: 16 residues. Germline assignment: CDR1 SGHDN and CDR2 FVKESK. The V end lost 4 bases, the J end lost 1 base, and 16 bases lay between the germline ends. The CDR3 sequence is CASSRREAGWNTEAFF. The CDR3, as DNA: TGTGCCAGCAGCCGTAGAGAGGCAGGGTGGAACACTGAAGCTTTCTTT.

Only a few counts were recorded for this clone. The chain combines TRBV27 with TRBJ1-1; D gene uncertain. The CDR3 extends over 13 amino acids. Germline CDR1 MNHEY, CDR2 SMNVEV (reference sequence). V dropped 6 bases and J dropped 0 bases, with 8 bases sitting between them. CDR3 in amino acids: CASRRAMNTEAFF. The CDR3 DNA is TGTGCCAGCAGGAGGGCGATGAACACTGAAGCTTTCTTT.

The genes are TRBV4-1 and TRBJ2-3; no clear D gene. This CDR3 spans 13 amino acids. CDR1 and CDR2 (germline): MGHRA, YSYEKL. V lost 2 bases, J lost 10 bases, and 13 bases lay in between. Here the CDR3 DNA reads TGCGCCAGCAGCCAATCCTCCAATACTGCGCAGTATTTT. Amino acid sequence: CASSQSSNTAQYF.

This chain uses TRBV27 with TRBJ2-1; TRBD2 is a possible D gene (6 bases). The CDR3 sequence is 13 residues long. Germline values: CDR1 MNHEY, CDR2 SMNVEV (reference sequence). V was pared by 3 bases and J by 12 bases, with 15 bases between. The CDR3 spells CASSLGLASLQFF. CDR3 coding DNA: TGTGCCAGCAGTTTGGGCCTAGCGAGTTTGCAGTTCTTC.

A few counts support this clone. The same CDR3 can be traced to other DNA sequences in this sample. V usage is TRBV28 and J usage is TRBJ1-2, with D maybe TRBD1 (5 bases). Trimming removed 5 bases at V and 4 bases at J, with 20 bases between. This CDR3 has 16 residues. Germline values: CDR1 MDHEN, CDR2 SYDVKM. The CDR3 protein is CASSAPYPGRLYGYTF. CDR3 coding DNA: TGTGCCAGCAGTGCTCCATATCCGGGACGGCTCTATGGCTACACCTTC.

This chain joins TRBV5-5 and TRBJ1-1; D gene uncertain. This CDR3 is built from 13 residues. Germline CDR1 is SGHKS and CDR2 is YYEKEE (reference sequence). The V end was cut by 4 bases, the J end by 5 bases, with 12 bases between. The CDR3 spells CASSPQLRTEAFF. The CDR3 DNA follows: TGTGCCAGCAGCCCCCAATTAAGGACTGAAGCTTTCTTT.

This sequence joins TRBV28 and TRBJ2-5; no definite D call. Germline assignment: CDR1 MDHEN and CDR2 SYDVKM. The V and J ends lost 5 bases and 3 bases respectively, with 7 bases between them. The CDR3 sequence is 12 residues long. The chain's CDR3 is CASSEYKETQYF. The CDR3 nucleotides are TGTGCCAGCAGTGAATATAAAGAGACCCAGTACTTC.

The chain joins TRBV19 to TRBJ1-5; D is ambiguous. The germline gives CDR1 LNHDA, CDR2 SQIVND (reference sequence). CDR3 size: 15 residues. The V end was cut by 3 bases, the J end by 1 base, with 10 bases between. CDR3 sequence: CASSIGKVSNQPQHF. The DNA of the CDR3 is TGTGCCAGTAGTATCGGAAAAGTCAGCAATCAGCCCCAGCATTTT. The whole variable domain, remainder taken from reference TRBV19 and TRBJ1-5, is DGGITQSPKYLFRKEGQNVTLSCEQNLNHDAMYWYRQDPGQGLRLIYYSQIVNDFQKGDIAEGYSVSREKKESFPLTVTSAQKNPTAFYLCASSIGKVSNQPQHFGDGTRLSIL.

This rearrangement joins TRBV18 to TRBJ2-5; D is unresolved. Germline CDR1 reads KGHSH; CDR2 reads LQKENI. This CDR3 comprises 13 residues. Between the trimmed V and J ends, which lost 3 bases and 8 bases, there was a span of 13 bases. The CDR3 sequence is CASSPKATSTQYF. The CDR3 DNA reads TGTGCCAGCTCACCCAAGGCCACATCTACCCAGTACTTC.

By sample share, this clone is medium-sized. Sequence at one end of the junction differs from germline and may be a read error. The rearrangement joins TRBV4-1 to TRBJ1-6; 9 bases fit TRBD1. Germline V CDR1 and CDR2: MGHRA, YSYEKL. This CDR3 spans 13 amino acids. CDR3 residues: CASSQEGGTGTQF. CDR3 DNA: TGCGCCAGCAGCCAAGAGGGAGGGACAGGGACCCAGTTT.